Described below is a single T cell receptor beta chain sequence and its context. This clonotype was seen more than once but under ten times. There is no known antigen for this receptor. It has no much larger one-base neighbor in the sample; base qualities were not kept. The time point label, read with the paper, signifies: longitudinal time-point 3. The healthy controls were volunteers from a blood bank in Maryland, USA. For unsorted PBMC libraries, 2 million PBMCs were used after storage in RNAlater at -80 degrees C until RNA extraction. Peripheral blood underwent Ficoll-Hypaque density gradient centrifugation to isolate PBMCs, which were then cryopreserved in liquid nitrogen. cDNA synthesis used template-switch 5'RACE with a primer carrying a 10-nucleotide random unique molecular identifier tagging each TCR transcript. Every sequencing run covered 15-18 subjects and yielded more than 170 million TCR-beta sequences. Total RNA was extracted with the RNeasy kit. TCR-beta VDJ regions were amplified with primers for the TCR constant region and the 5'RACE anchor, using the KAPA Real-time Library Amplification kit. Sample indexes and Illumina adaptors were added in a first PCR, after which library yield was increased in a second PCR. After purification with Ampure beads, the TCR product of roughly 650 bp was size-selected on a 2% E-gel SizeSelection system. Before pooling, library quality was checked on a Bioanalyzer, concentration was measured with Qubit, and libraries were quantified with the Kapa Library Quantification kit. An Illumina HiSeq 2500 sequenced the libraries paired-end 2 x 150 bp. To increase sequence diversity, roughly 24-31% phiX was spiked into each library pool. Processing in the source paper ran as follows. The UMI-based MiGEC pipeline processed quality-filtered reads and removed over 75% of raw TCR sequences during error correction. IMGT germline references were used for alignment of VDJ genes, and clonotypes were defined by a unique CDR3 amino acid sequence together with V-J genes. VDJtools evaluated clonal expansion, Shannon diversity and CDR3 relatedness (CalcPairwiseDistances, ClusterSamples); CLCbio workbench built phylogenetic trees. Expanded clones were defined as having at least 8 unique UMIs, based on coefficient-of-variation modelling across technical triplicates. TCRdb reprocessed the public reads (quality trimming at Q25 with fastp, clone calling with MiXCR) and kept in-frame beta chains. For every CDR3 protein sequence, its rows merge into one entry that carries the most common genes and DNA. The V and J calls, along with clone size, are taken from TCRdb and not from the paper's own processing. This sample holds roughly 57,000 distinct CDR3 sequences; 8% to 9% were observed only once. The top ten hold under 2.5% of the sample.

The trim is 6 bases for V and 4 bases for J, with a gap of 5 bases between the germline ends. The germline V gene yields KGHDR for CDR1 and SFDVKD for CDR2. The cysteine opens and the phenylalanine closes a CDR3 of 11 amino acids. The DNA shown is the 33-base CDR3, in frame from base 1. This sample was included in a study of neurological immune-mediated disorders (dated by TCRdb to 2018 to 2020). About the study as a whole: Peripheral blood TCR-beta repertoires from HTLV-I-associated myelopathy (HAM/TSP) patients, multiple sclerosis patients and healthy controls were compared by UMI-based sequencing. Alongside PBMC samples, the set of approximately 100 TCR-beta libraries contained longitudinal samples, technical triplicates, and paired CD4+ and CD8+ T-cell subsets that had been sorted. Of the 60 to 70 subjects in the cohort, some 15 were HAM/TSP patients, about 34 were multiple sclerosis patients, and approximately 20 were healthy controls. Longitudinal HAM/TSP donors and healthy donors each had 3 time-points at intervals of roughly 3-40 months. Broad study findings and their caveats: No identical CDR3 amino acid sequences were found to be shared among expanded clones across subjects, suggesting that TCR-beta repertoires were private in all groups. TCR clonal expansion was greatest in HAM/TSP patients and smallest in MS patients, who ranked below even healthy controls.

This clonotype originated in a woman in her thirties or forties in good health. The specimen sequenced was PBMCs. The receptor chain draws on TRBV24-1 and TRBJ1-2, with no confident D gene call. For the CDR3, the sequence is CATSNSYGYTF. The DNA sequence is as follows: TGTGCCACCAGTAACAGCTATGGCTACACCTTC.